The 15 T cell receptor beta chains in this list originate from one sample, sequenced in a study of CD8 T cells in ankylosing spondylitis. In TCRdb, the 5' RACE reads were re-called with MiXCR into one record per CDR3 protein. The table shows about 750,000 distinct CDR3 sequences, with roughly 19% occurring only once. These TCRs are of unknown antigen specificity. General observations from the study: The study identified a TCR beta motif of about eight highly homologous variants that appeared characteristic of ankylosing spondylitis blood.

Input material: blood, either unsorted or a sorted T cell fraction (not recorded which). The receptor set was obtained from a male donor with ankylosing spondylitis.

The chain employs TRBV7-8 and TRBJ2-3; tentatively, D is TRBD1 (5 bases). CDR3 size: 15 residues. V shed 7 bases and J shed 1 base, with 15 bases lying between them. Germline values: CDR1 SGHVS, CDR2 FQNEAQ. CDR3 loop: CASTSRVDGTDTQYF. As DNA, the CDR3 is TGTGCCAGCACCTCCAGGGTGGACGGCACAGATACGCAGTATTTT.

A few counts support this clonotype. The V and J genes are TRBV27 and TRBJ1-5; TRBD1 matches at 7 bases. CDR1 is MNHEY, CDR2 SMNVEV, per germline (reference sequence). The CDR3 is 16 residues long. The V gene end was trimmed by 0 bases and the J gene end by 6 bases; junction bases not matched to a gene: 8. DNA for the CDR3: TGTGCCAGCAGTTTATCCGGGCAGGGGGGAGGTCAGCCCCAGCATTTT. The encoded protein is CASSLSGQGGGQPQHF.

This chain connects TRBV12-3 or TRBV12-4 to TRBJ2-1; 9 positions agree with TRBD2. The CDR3 is made up of 14 amino acids. V was pared by 5 bases and J by 10 bases, with 9 bases of the junction left unmatched. CDR3 in amino acids: CASSVPGLASEQFF. For the CDR3, the DNA is TGTGCCAGCAGTGTTCCGGGACTAGCTTCCGAGCAGTTCTTC.

This clonotype was picked up many times. V gene TRBV7-2 combines with J gene TRBJ2-3, with D perhaps matching TRBD2 (6 bases). The germline V and J ends were trimmed by 3 bases and 5 bases, with 12 bases remaining between them. This CDR3 region has 14 residues. Per the germline V gene, CDR1 is SGHTA and CDR2 is FQGNSA. The chain's CDR3 is CASSFGGARDTQYF. The CDR3 DNA reads TGTGCCAGCAGCTTCGGCGGGGCGCGAGATACGCAGTATTTT. Variable domain in full (rest from reference TRBV7-2 and TRBJ2-3): GAGVSQSPSNKVTEKGKDVELRCDPISGHTALYWYRQSLGQGLEFLIYFQGNSAPDKSGLPSDRFSAERTGGSVSTLTIQRTQQEDSAVYLCASSFGGARDTQYFGPGTRLTVL.

Only a few counts were recorded for this clonotype. The V and J genes are TRBV12-3 or TRBV12-4 and TRBJ1-2, with D perhaps matching TRBD1 (6 bases). V lost 5 bases and J 8 bases, leaving 9 bases between the germline ends. This CDR3 is built from 11 residues. The CDR3 is CASSHREGYTF. DNA for the CDR3: TGTGCCAGCAGTCACAGGGAGGGCTACACCTTC.

The rearrangement uses TRBV7-3 and TRBJ1-6, with D uncertain. The CDR3 totals 15 residues. V lost 1 base to trimming and J lost 3 bases, with 7 bases between them. Germline V gene lookup returns CDR1 SGHTA and CDR2 FQGTGA. The DNA for the CDR3 is TGTGCCAGCAGCTTAAAAACAGACTATAATTCACCCCTCCACTTT. Amino acid sequence: CASSLKTDYNSPLHF.

The chain is built from TRBV4-2 and TRBJ2-7; TRBD2 is a possible D gene (5 bases). The germline gives CDR1 LGHNA, CDR2 YNFKEQ. V lost 0 bases and J 3 bases, leaving 12 bases between the germline ends. This CDR3 is built from 15 residues. This CDR3 reads CASSQERAAGYEQYF. The CDR3 region has the DNA TGTGCCAGCAGCCAAGAGAGAGCTGCGGGCTACGAGCAGTACTTC.

This clonotype occurred many times. The chain combines TRBV20-1 with TRBJ1-1; D call uncertain. The germline gives CDR1 DFQATT, CDR2 SNEGSKA (reference sequence). This CDR3 contains 13 residues. V was shortened by 0 bases and J by 3 bases, with 8 bases between the two germline ends. The CDR3: CSARDSSDTEAFF. The CDR3 region has the DNA TGCAGTGCTAGAGATTCGAGCGACACTGAAGCTTTCTTT.

This clonotype was detected only a few times. This chain connects TRBV6-1 to TRBJ1-5; a possible D gene is TRBD1 (5 bases). The CDR3 spans 14 residues. Germline V lookup: CDR1 MNHNS, CDR2 SASEGT. Trimming stripped 6 bases from V and 3 bases from J, with 12 bases between. The CDR3 DNA reads TGTGCCAGCAGCGCGGTCAGGGCCAATCAGCCCCAGCATTTT. Protein sequence: CASSAVRANQPQHF.

This clonotype came up many times. This chain links TRBV12-3 or TRBV12-4 with TRBJ2-3; D may be TRBD2 (6 bases). Trimming took 5 bases from V and 3 from J, leaving 21 bases between them. The CDR3 covers 17 residues. As DNA, the CDR3 is TGTGCCAGCAGTCTATGGATTAGGGACTCCGGGACAGATACGCAGTATTTT. Translated, it gives CASSLWIRDSGTDTQYF.

This clonotype turned up a few times. V and J are TRBV15 and TRBJ2-1; 8 bases align to TRBD2. V trimming: 1 base; J trimming: 3 bases; junction bases outside the gene matches: 2. This CDR3 region has 15 residues. Germline CDR1 and CDR2: LNHNV and YYDKDF (reference sequence). CDR3 amino acids: CATSRGGGNYNEQFF. The CDR3 DNA reads as TGTGCCACCAGCAGAGGCGGGGGGAACTACAATGAGCAGTTCTTC.

This clonotype occurred a few times. The gene calls are TRBV5-1 and TRBJ2-1; D possibly corresponds to TRBD2 (6 bases). In germline, CDR1 is SGHRS, CDR2 YFSETQ. Between the trimmed V and J ends, which lost 5 bases and 6 bases, there was a span of 15 bases. The CDR3 is 14 amino acids. The CDR3 bases are TGCGCCAGCAGGGCCCGGGGGATATCCAATGAGCAGTTCTTC. Protein sequence: CASRARGISNEQFF.

This clonotype was found a few times. This chain connects TRBV2 to TRBJ2-4, with D tentatively TRBD1 (7 bases). The V end was cut by 6 bases, the J end by 6 bases, with 15 bases between. The CDR3 is made up of 14 amino acids. Germline assignment: CDR1 SNHLY and CDR2 FYNNEI. The CDR3 DNA reads as TGTGCCAGCAGAGGAGGGGACAGACTAAACATTCAGTACTTC. It translates to CASRGGDRLNIQYF.

J is TRBJ1-2 and V is TRBV4-1, with 8 bases matching TRBD1. Germline CDR1 MGHRA, CDR2 YSYEKL. With V trimmed by 6 bases and J by 7 bases, 7 bases remained unmatched. The CDR3 is 13 amino acids. The CDR3 spells CASSKQDRAGYTF. CDR3 bases: TGCGCCAGCAGTAAGCAGGACAGGGCTGGCTACACCTTC.

This clonotype has a count of ten or more. CDR3 nucleotides: TGTGCCAGCAGCCCCCTAGGACTAGAATACTACGAGCAGTACTTC. Amino acids: CASSPLGLEYYEQYF. V is TRBV3-1 and J is TRBJ2-7; 7 nucleotides align to TRBD2. Trimming at V came to 4 bases and at J to 3 bases, leaving 9 bases not matched to a gene. The CDR3 runs to 15 residues. CDR1 is LGHDT and CDR2 is YNNKEL in the germline V gene (reference sequence).